A selection of T cell receptor beta chains follows, all from one sample in a study of cytomegalovirus exposure and HLA in healthy donors. Only in-frame clones appear in the TCRdb table, and some are missing; sequencing was by immunoSEQ multiplex PCR. The sample includes about 140,000 clones, over 60% of them seen just once. What was sequenced was PBMCs. Source of these receptors: a man in his forties in good health and CMV-seronegative. The CDR3 runs from the conserved cysteine through the conserved F or W. A D gene is named only where the DNA matches it firmly. Clone size is shown for a subset of rows, as once, few, many or a class of expanded clone.

J gene,V gene,clone size,D gene,CDR3 protein,CDR3 DNA
TRBJ2-7,TRBV27,.,.,CASSLSSAGITYEQYF,TGTGCCAGCAGTTTATCATCGGCAGGGATAACCTACGAGCAGTACTTC
TRBJ1-5,TRBV6-6,once,TRBD1,CASSPTRGSAQPQHF,TGTGCCAGCAGTCCAACCAGGGGGTCGGCTCAGCCCCAGCATTTT
TRBJ2-7,TRBV5-4,.,TRBD1,CASRTRDRAYEQYF,TGTGCCAGCAGGACCCGGGACAGAGCCTACGAGCAGTACTTC
TRBJ2-1,TRBV6-1,.,TRBD1,CASSGGQGAGTSIYNEQFF,TGTGCCAGCAGTGGAGGACAGGGGGCCGGGACTAGCATCTACAATGAGCAGTTCTTC
TRBJ2-3,TRBV28,.,TRBD2,CASSRLAGGPADTQYF,TGTGCCAGCAGTAGACTAGCGGGAGGGCCGGCAGATACGCAGTATTTT
TRBJ1-1,TRBV7-2,few,TRBD1,CASSSHHTGGTEAFF,TGTGCCAGCAGCTCCCACCATACAGGGGGCACTGAAGCTTTCTTT
TRBJ2-7,TRBV6-5,.,TRBD1,CASSYDRETYEQYF,TGTGCCAGCAGTTACGACAGGGAGACCTACGAGCAGTACTTC
TRBJ1-5,TRBV29-1,.,TRBD1,CSVTGTGGVWSGNQPQHF,TGCAGCGTAACCGGGACAGGGGGCGTTTGGTCGGGCAATCAGCCCCAGCATTTT
TRBJ2-1,TRBV10-2,once,.,CASSGSLQGVEEQFF,TGCGCCAGCAGTGGGTCCTTACAGGGTGTGGAAGAGCAGTTCTTC
TRBJ2-7,TRBV7-6,.,TRBD2,CASSPAGEPPTEYF,TGTGCCAGCAGCCCCGCGGGGGAACCCCCTACGGAGTACTTC